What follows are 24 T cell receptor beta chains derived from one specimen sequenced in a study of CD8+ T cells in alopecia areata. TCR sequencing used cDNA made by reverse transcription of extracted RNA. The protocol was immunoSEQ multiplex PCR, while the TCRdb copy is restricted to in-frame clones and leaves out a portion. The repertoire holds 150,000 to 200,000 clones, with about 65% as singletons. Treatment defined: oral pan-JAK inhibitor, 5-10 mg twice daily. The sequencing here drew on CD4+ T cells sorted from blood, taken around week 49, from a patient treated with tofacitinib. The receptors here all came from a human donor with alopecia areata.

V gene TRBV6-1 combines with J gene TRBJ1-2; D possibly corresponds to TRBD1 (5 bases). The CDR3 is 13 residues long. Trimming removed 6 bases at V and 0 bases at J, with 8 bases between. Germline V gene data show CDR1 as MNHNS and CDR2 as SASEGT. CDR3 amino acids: CASRQGTNYGYTF. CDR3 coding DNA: TGTGCCAGCAGGCAGGGCACTAACTATGGCTACACCTTC.

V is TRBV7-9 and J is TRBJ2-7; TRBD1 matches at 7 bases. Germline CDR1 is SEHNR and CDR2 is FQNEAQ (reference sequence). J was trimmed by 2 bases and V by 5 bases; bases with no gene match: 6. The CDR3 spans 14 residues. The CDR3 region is CASSPRDRAYEQYF. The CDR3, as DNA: TGTGCCAGCAGCCCTCGGGACAGAGCCTACGAGCAGTACTTC.

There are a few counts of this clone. CDR3 bases: TGCGCCAGCAGCTTGGTTGGGCAGCTAAATGAAAAACTGTTTTTT. Translation gives CASSLVGQLNEKLFF. The chain has TRBV5-1 and TRBJ1-4; no definite D call. Germline V gene lookup returns CDR1 SGHRS and CDR2 YFSETQ. The CDR3 is 15 residues long. Trimming took off 0 bases at V and 5 bases at J, with 11 bases between the two ends.

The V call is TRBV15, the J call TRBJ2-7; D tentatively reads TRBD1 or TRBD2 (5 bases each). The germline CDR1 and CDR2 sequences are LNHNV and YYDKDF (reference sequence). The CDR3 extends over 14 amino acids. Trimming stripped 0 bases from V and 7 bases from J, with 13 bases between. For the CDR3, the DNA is TGTGCCACCAGCAGAGATATCGGGACGGCGGAGCAGTACTTC. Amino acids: CATSRDIGTAEQYF.

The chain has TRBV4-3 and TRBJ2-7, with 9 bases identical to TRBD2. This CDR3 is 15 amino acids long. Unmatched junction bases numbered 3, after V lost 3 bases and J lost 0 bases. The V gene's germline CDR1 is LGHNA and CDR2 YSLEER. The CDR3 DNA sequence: TGCGCCAGCAGCCAGAGCGGGGGGAACTCCTACGAGCAGTACTTC. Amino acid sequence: CASSQSGGNSYEQYF.

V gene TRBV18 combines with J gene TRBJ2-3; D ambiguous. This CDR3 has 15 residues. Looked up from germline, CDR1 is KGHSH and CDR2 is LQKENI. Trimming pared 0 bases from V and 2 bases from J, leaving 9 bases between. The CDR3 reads CASSPPMGSTDTQYF. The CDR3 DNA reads TGTGCCAGCTCACCACCGATGGGATCCACAGATACGCAGTATTTT.

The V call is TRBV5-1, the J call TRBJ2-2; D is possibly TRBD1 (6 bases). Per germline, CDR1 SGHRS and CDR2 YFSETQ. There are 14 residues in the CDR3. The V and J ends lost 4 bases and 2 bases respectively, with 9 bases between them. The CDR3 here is CASSIQGNTGELFF. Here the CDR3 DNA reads TGCGCCAGCAGCATACAGGGTAACACCGGGGAGCTGTTTTTT. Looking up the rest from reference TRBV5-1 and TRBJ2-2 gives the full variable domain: KAGVTQTPRYLIKTRGQQVTLSCSPISGHRSVSWYQQTPGQGLQFLFEYFSETQRNKGNFPGRFSGRQFSNSRSEMNVSTLELGDSALYLCASSIQGNTGELFFGEGSRLTVL.

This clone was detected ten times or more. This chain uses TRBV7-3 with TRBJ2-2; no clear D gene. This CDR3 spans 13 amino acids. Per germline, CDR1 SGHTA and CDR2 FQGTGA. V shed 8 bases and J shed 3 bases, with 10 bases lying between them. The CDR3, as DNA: TGTGCCAGCGCAAGGGCAGACACCGGGGAGCTGTTTTTT. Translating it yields CASARADTGELFF.

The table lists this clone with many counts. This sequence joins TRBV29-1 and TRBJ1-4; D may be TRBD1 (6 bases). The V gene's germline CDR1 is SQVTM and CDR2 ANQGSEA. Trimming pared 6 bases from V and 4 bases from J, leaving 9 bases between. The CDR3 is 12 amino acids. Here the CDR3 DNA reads TGCAGCGTGGCACAGGGTAATGAAAAACTGTTTTTT. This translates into CSVAQGNEKLFF.

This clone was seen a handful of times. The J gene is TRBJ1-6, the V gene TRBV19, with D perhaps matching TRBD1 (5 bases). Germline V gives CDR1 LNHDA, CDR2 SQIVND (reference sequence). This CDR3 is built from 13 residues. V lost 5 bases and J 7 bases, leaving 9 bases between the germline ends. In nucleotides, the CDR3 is TGTGCCAGTAGTTCAAAGGGGAATTCACCCCTCCACTTT. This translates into CASSSKGNSPLHF. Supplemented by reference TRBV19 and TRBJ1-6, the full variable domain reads DGGITQSPKYLFRKEGQNVTLSCEQNLNHDAMYWYRQDPGQGLRLIYYSQIVNDFQKGDIAEGYSVSREKKESFPLTVTSAQKNPTAFYLCASSSKGNSPLHFGNGTRLTVT.

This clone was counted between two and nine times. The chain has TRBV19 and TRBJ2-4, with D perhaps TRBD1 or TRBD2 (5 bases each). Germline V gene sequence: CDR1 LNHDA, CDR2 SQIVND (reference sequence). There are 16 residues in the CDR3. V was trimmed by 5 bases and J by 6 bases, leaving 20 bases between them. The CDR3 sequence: CASSPAFSGTLNIQYF. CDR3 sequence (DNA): TGTGCCAGTAGTCCCGCCTTCTCAGGGACGTTAAACATTCAGTACTTC.

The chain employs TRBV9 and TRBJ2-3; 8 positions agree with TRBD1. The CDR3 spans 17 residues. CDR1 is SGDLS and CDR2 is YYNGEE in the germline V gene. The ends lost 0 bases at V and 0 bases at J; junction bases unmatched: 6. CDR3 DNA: TGTGCCAGCAGCGTAGCCCTGACAGGGGCTAGCACAGATACGCAGTATTTT. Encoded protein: CASSVALTGASTDTQYF.

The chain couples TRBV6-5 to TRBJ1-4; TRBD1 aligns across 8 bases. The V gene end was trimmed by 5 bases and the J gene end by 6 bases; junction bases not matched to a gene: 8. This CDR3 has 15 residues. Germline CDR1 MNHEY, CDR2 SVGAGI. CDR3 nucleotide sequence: TGTGCCAGCAGTCGCCTGGGGACAGGAGATGAAAAACTGTTTTTT. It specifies CASSRLGTGDEKLFF.

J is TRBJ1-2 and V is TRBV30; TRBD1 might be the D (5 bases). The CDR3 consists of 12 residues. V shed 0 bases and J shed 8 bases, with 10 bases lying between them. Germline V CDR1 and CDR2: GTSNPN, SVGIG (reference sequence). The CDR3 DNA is TGTGCCTGGAGTGTTTTGGGACGAGGCTACACCTTC. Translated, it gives CAWSVLGRGYTF.

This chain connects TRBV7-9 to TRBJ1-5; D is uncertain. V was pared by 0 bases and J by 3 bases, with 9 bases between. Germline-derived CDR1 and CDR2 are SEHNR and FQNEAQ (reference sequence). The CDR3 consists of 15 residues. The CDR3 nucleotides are TGTGCCAGCAGCTTAGCGGACGGACCCAATCAGCCCCAGCATTTT. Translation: CASSLADGPNQPQHF.

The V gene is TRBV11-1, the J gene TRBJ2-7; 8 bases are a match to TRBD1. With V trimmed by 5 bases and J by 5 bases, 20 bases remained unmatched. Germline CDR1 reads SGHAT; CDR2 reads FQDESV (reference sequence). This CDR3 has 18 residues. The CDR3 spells CASSPSRGRDRQSDEQYF. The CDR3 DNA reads TGTGCCAGCAGCCCATCCCGCGGCCGGGACAGGCAGTCGGACGAGCAGTACTTC.

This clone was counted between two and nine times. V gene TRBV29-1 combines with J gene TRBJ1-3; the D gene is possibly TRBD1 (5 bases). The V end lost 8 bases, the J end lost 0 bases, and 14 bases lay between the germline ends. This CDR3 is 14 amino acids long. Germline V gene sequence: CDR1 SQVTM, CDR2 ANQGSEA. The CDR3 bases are TGCAGCTTTATCGGGACTTCCTCTGGAAACACCATATATTTT. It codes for CSFIGTSSGNTIYF.

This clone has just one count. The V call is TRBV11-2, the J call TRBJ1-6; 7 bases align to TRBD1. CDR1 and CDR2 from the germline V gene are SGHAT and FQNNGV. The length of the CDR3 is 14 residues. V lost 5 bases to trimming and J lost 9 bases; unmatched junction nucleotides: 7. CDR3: CASSPTGDRSPLHF. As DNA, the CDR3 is TGTGCCAGCAGCCCAACAGGGGATCGTTCACCCCTCCACTTT.

CDR3 protein: CAWSVFEDGIQYF. The CDR3 DNA sequence: TGTGCCTGGAGTGTATTCGAGGACGGCATTCAGTACTTC. The gene calls are TRBV30 and TRBJ2-4; D gene uncertain. V lost 0 bases, J lost 9 bases, and 12 bases lay in between. CDR1 is GTSNPN and CDR2 is SVGIG in the germline V gene (reference sequence). CDR3 length equals 13 residues.

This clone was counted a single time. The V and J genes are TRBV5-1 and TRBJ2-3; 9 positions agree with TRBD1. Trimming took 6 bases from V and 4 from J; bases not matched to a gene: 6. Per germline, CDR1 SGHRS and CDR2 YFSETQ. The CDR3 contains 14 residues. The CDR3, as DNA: TGCGCCAGCACAGAGGACAGGGGAGCAGATACGCAGTATTTT. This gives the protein CASTEDRGADTQYF.

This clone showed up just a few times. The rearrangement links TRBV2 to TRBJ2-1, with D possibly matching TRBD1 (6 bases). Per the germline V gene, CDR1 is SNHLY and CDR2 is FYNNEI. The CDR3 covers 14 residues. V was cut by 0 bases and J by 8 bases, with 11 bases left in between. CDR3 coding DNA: TGTGCCAGCAGTGAAGCCCAGGGGAACTATGAGCAGTTCTTC. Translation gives CASSEAQGNYEQFF. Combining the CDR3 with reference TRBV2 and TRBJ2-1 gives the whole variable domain EPEVTQTPSHQVTQMGQEVILRCVPISNHLYFYWYRQILGQKVEFLVSFYNNEISEKSEIFDDQFSVERPDGSNFTLKIRSTKLEDSAMYFCASSEAQGNYEQFFGPGTRLTVL.

The CDR3 loop is CSVDRDYGYTF. As DNA, the CDR3 is TGCAGCGTTGATCGAGACTATGGCTACACCTTC. The chain employs TRBV29-1 and TRBJ1-2; no clear D. Germline CDR1 is SQVTM and CDR2 is ANQGSEA. V was pared by 3 bases and J by 3 bases, with 5 bases between. The CDR3 consists of 11 residues.

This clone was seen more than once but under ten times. CDR3 amino acids: CASSLQGGMNTEAFF. The DNA of the CDR3 is TGCGCCAGCAGCCTACAGGGTGGCATGAACACTGAAGCTTTCTTT. The rearrangement links TRBV5-1 to TRBJ1-1, with D possibly matching TRBD1 (6 bases). This CDR3 region has 15 residues. V was trimmed by 4 bases and J by 0 bases, leaving 13 bases between them. Germline V CDR1 and CDR2: SGHRS, YFSETQ.

The CDR3 here is CASSLEASGEREQFF. The CDR3 DNA reads as TGTGCCAGCAGCTTAGAGGCTAGCGGGGAGCGGGAGCAGTTCTTC. The chain carries TRBV7-2 and TRBJ2-1; 9 bases are a match to TRBD2. Germline lookup yields CDR1 SGHTA and CDR2 FQGNSA. CDR3 length equals 15 residues. The junction had 8 bases not matched to a gene; V was cut back by 1 base and J by 10 bases. Drawing the rest from reference TRBV7-2 and TRBJ2-1, the complete variable domain is GAGVSQSPSNKVTEKGKDVELRCDPISGHTALYWYRQSLGQGLEFLIYFQGNSAPDKSGLPSDRFSAERTGGSVSTLTIQRTQQEDSAVYLCASSLEASGEREQFFGPGTRLTVL.